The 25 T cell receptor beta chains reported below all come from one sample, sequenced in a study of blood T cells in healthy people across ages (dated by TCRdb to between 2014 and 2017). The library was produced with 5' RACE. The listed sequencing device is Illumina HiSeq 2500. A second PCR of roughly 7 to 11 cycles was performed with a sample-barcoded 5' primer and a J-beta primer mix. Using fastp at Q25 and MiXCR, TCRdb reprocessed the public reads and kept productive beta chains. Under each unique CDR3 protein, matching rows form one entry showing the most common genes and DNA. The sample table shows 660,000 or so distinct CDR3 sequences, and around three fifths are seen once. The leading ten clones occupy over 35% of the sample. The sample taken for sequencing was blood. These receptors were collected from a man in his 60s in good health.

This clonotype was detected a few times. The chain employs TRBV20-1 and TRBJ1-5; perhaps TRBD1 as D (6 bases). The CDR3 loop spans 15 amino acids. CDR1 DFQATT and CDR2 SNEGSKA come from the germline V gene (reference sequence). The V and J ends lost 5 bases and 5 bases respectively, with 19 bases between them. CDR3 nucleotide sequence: TGCAGTGCTTTTGGAGGGGGGCGTCGGGATCAGCCCCAGCATTTT. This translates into CSAFGGGRRDQPQHF.

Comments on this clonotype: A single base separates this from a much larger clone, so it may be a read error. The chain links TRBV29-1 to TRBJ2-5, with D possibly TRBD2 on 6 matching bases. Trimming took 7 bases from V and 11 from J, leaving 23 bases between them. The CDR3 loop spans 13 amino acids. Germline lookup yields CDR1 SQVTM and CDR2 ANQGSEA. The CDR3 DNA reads TGCAGCGGAGGGGCCGGGACCGGGGGTGAGCAGTACTTC. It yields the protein CSGGAGTGGEQYF.

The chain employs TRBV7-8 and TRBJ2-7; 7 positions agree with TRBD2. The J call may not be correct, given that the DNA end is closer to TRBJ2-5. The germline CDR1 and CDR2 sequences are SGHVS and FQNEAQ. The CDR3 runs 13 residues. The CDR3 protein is CASSLGSSGTQYF. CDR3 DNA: TGTGCCAGCAGCTTAGGGTCTAGCGGGACCCAGTACTTC.

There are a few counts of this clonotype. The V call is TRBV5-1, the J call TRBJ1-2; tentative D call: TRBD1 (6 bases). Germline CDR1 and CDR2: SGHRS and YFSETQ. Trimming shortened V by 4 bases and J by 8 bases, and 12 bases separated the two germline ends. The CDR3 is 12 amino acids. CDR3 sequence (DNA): TGCGCCAGCAGCAAGGGGGATCTCGGCTACACCTTC. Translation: CASSKGDLGYTF.

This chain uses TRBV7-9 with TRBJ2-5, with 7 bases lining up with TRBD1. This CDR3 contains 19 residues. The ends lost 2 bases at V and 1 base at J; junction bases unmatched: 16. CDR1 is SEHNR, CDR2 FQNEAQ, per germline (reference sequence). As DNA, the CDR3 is TGTGCCAGCAGCTTAAGGGGGAGACCTGGACAGGCTCTCCAAGAGACCCAGTACTTC. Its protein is CASSLRGRPGQALQETQYF.

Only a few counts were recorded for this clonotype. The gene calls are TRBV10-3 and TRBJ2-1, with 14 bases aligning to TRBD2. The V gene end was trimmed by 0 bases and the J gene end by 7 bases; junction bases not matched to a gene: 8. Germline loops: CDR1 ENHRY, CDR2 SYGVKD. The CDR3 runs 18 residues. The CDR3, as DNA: TGTGCCATCAGTGAGTCCATCAAGACTAGCGGGGGGGCAAATGAGCAGTTCTTC. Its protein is CAISESIKTSGGANEQFF.

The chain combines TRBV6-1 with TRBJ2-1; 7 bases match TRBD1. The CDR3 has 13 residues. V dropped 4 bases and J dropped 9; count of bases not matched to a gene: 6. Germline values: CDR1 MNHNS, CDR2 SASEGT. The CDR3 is CASSARQGFEQFF. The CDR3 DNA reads TGTGCCAGCAGTGCACGACAGGGTTTTGAGCAGTTCTTC.

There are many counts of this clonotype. In DNA form, the CDR3 reads TGTGCCAGCAGCTTAGTCAGATCGAACACTGAAGCTTTCTTT. It specifies CASSLVRSNTEAFF. The rearrangement links TRBV7-9 to TRBJ1-1, with D uncertain. This CDR3 spans 14 amino acids. Germline CDR1 reads SEHNR; CDR2 reads FQNEAQ (reference sequence). V lost 1 base and J lost 1, with 7 bases in between.

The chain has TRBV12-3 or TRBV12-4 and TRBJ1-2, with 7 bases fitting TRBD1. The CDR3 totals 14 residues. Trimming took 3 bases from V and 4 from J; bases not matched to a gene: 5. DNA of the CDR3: TGTGCCAGCAGTTTCGACAGGGCGGGCTATGGCTACACCTTC. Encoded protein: CASSFDRAGYGYTF.

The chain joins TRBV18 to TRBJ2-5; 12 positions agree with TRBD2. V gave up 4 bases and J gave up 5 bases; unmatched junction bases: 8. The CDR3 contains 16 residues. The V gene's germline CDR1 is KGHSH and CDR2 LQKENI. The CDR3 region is CASSLRLAGERETQYF. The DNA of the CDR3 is TGTGCCAGCTCACTGCGACTAGCGGGGGAGAGGGAGACCCAGTACTTC.

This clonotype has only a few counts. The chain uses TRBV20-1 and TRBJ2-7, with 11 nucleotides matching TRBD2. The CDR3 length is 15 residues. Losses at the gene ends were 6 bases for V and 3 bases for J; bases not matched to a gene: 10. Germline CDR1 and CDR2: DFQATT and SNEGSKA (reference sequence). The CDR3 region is CSASSTLAGGYEQYF. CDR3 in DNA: TGCAGTGCCTCCTCCACTCTAGCGGGGGGCTACGAGCAGTACTTC.

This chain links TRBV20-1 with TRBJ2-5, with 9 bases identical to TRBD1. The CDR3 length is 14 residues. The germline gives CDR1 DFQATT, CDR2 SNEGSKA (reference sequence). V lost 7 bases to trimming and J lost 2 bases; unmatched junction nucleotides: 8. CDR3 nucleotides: TGCAGTGTCGGGCCGGGACAGGGACAAGAGACCCAGTACTTC. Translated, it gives CSVGPGQGQETQYF.

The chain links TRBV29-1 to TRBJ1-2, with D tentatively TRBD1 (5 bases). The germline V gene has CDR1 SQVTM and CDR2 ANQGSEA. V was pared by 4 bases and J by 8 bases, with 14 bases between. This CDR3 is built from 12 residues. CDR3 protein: CSVAGTVEGYTF. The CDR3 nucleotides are TGCAGCGTTGCAGGGACTGTTGAAGGCTACACCTTC.

CDR3 sequence (DNA): TGTGCCAGCACATCGGGACGGACGAACATTAACTATGGCTACACCTTC. Its protein product is CASTSGRTNINYGYTF. The chain uses TRBV2 and TRBJ1-2; perhaps TRBD1 as D (5 bases). Germline V lookup: CDR1 SNHLY, CDR2 FYNNEI. Trimming removed 7 bases at V and 1 base at J, with 19 bases between. CDR3 size: 16 residues.

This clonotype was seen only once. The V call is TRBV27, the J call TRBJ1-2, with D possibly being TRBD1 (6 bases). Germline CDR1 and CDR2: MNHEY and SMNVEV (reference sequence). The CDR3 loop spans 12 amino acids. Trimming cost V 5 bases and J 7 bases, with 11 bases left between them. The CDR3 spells CASSRGGVGYTF. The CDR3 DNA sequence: TGTGCCAGCAGTCGAGGGGGGGTTGGCTACACCTTC.

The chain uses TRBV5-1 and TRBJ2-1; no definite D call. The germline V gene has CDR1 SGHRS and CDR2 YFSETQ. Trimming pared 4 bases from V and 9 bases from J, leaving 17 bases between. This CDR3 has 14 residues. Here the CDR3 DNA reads TGCGCCAGCAGCCCGGAGTTAGGAAACGGTGAGCAGTTCTTC. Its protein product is CASSPELGNGEQFF.

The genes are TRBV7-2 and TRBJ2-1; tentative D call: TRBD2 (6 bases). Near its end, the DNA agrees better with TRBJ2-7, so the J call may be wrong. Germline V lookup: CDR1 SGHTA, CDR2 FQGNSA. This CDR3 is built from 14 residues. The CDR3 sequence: CASSPGTDYNEQYF. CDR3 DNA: TGTGCCAGCAGCCCGGGGACGGACTACAATGAGCAGTACTTC.

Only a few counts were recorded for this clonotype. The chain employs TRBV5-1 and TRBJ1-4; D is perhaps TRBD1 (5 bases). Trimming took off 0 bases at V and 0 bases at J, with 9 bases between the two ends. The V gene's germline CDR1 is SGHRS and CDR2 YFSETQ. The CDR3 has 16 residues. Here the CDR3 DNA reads TGCGCCAGCAGCTTGGGAGGGACCCCAACTAATGAAAAACTGTTTTTT. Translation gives CASSLGGTPTNEKLFF.

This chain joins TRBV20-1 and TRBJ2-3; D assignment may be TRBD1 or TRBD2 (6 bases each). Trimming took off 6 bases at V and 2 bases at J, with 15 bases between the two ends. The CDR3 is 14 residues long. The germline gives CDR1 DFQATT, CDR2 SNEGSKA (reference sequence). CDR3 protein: CSARKGGYTDTQYF. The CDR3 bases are TGCAGTGCAAGAAAGGGGGGCTACACAGATACGCAGTATTTT.

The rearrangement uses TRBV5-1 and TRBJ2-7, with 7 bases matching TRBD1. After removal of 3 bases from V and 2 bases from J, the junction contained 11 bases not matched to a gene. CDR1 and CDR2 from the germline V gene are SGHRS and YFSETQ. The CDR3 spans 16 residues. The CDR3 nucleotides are TGCGCCAGCAGCTCACGCCGGGACAGTGGTCCCTACGAGCAGTACTTC. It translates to CASSSRRDSGPYEQYF. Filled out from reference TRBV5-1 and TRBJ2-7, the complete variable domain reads KAGVTQTPRYLIKTRGQQVTLSCSPISGHRSVSWYQQTPGQGLQFLFEYFSETQRNKGNFPGRFSGRQFSNSRSEMNVSTLELGDSALYLCASSSRRDSGPYEQYFGPGTRLTVT.

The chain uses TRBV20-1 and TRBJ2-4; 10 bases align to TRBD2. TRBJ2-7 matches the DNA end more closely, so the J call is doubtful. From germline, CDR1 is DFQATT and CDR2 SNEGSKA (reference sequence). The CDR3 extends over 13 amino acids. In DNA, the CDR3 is TGCAGTGCGCCGAGGACTAGCGGAAACGAGCAGTACTTC. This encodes CSAPRTSGNEQYF.

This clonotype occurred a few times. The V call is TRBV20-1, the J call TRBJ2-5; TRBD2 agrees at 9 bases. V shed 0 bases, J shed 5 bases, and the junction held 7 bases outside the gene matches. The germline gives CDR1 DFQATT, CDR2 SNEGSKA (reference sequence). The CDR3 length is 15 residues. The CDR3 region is CSARDPSGVGETQYF. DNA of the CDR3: TGCAGTGCTAGAGACCCTAGCGGGGTGGGTGAGACCCAGTACTTC.

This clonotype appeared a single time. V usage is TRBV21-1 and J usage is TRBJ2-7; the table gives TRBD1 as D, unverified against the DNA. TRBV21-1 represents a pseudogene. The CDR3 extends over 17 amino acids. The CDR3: CASSKAPAETGSYEQYF. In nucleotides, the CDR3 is TGTGCCAGCAGCAAAGCGCCGGCCGAGACAGGCTCCTACGAGCAGTACTTC.

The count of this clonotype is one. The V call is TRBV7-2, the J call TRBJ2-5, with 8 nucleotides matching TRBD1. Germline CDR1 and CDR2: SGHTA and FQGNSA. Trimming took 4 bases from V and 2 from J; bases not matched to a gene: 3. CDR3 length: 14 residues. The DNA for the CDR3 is TGTGCCAGCAGCTGGGACAGGAGGCAAGAGACCCAGTACTTC. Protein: CASSWDRRQETQYF.

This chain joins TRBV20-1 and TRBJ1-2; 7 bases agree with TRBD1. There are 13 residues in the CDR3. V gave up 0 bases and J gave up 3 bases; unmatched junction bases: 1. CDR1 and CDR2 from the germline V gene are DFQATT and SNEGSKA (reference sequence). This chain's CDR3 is CSAREGQHYGYTF. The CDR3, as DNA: TGCAGTGCTAGAGAGGGACAGCACTATGGCTACACCTTC.